Below, 32 T cell receptor beta chains from the same sample are listed, as sequenced in a study of shared clonotypes between healthy human individuals. Cells designated naive CD8 were CD45RO-negative and were positively selected for CCR7, with terminally differentiated effector memory CD45RA+ cells excluded. Only in-frame clones appear in the TCRdb table, and some are missing; sequencing was by immunoSEQ multiplex PCR. Here the sample spans more than 2 million clones, over 85% being singletons. Sequences were obtained from naive CD8+ T cells from PBMCs. The receptors were sampled from a man younger than 35 in good health. Some clones in this sample may be carry-over from other donors' samples.

This clone was recorded once. The V call is TRBV29-1, the J call TRBJ2-5; 9 nucleotides match TRBD1. Per germline, CDR1 SQVTM and CDR2 ANQGSEA. The CDR3 runs to 15 residues. The ends lost 4 bases at V and 2 bases at J; junction bases unmatched: 8. In DNA, the CDR3 is TGCAGCGTTGCGAGGACAGGGGCTTCGCAAGAGACCCAGTACTTC. The encoded protein is CSVARTGASQETQYF.

The V and J genes are TRBV28 and TRBJ2-7; D remains ambiguous. Trimming shortened V by 5 bases and J by 5 bases, and 22 bases separated the two germline ends. This CDR3 contains 16 residues. Germline CDR1 and CDR2: MDHEN and SYDVKM. CDR3 nucleotides: TGTGCCAGCAGTCCCCCGGCGCGCTCGGTTTCCCACGAGCAGTACTTC. Its translation: CASSPPARSVSHEQYF.

The chain combines TRBV12-5 with TRBJ1-3, with D uncertain. The germline CDR1 and CDR2 sequences are LGHNT and FRNRAP. The CDR3 is 15 residues long. The V end lost 7 bases, the J end lost 2 bases, and 15 bases lay between the germline ends. The CDR3 here is CASADDFNAGNTIYF. CDR3 in DNA: TGTGCTAGTGCCGATGACTTCAATGCTGGAAACACCATATATTTT.

The V call is TRBV6-1, the J call TRBJ2-1; tentatively, D is TRBD2 (6 bases). This CDR3 is 15 amino acids long. Germline V gene lookup returns CDR1 MNHNS and CDR2 SASEGT. Trimming pared 2 bases from V and 8 bases from J, leaving 16 bases between. The CDR3 is CASSESSLREYEQFF. The CDR3 bases are TGTGCCAGCAGTGAAAGCAGCTTGCGGGAATATGAGCAGTTCTTC.

This clone was detected once. The rearrangement joins TRBV27 to TRBJ1-4; D is perhaps TRBD1 (6 bases). CDR1 is MNHEY and CDR2 is SMNVEV in the germline V gene (reference sequence). This CDR3 has 11 residues. V lost 7 bases, J lost 8 bases, and 8 bases lay in between. The CDR3 bases are TGTGCCAGCAAAAGGGGGGAAAAACTGTTTTTT. This translates into CASKRGEKLFF.

The CDR3 sequence is CASSGAARVAGNTGELFF. CDR3 in DNA: TGTGCCAGCAGCGGTGCTGCTCGGGTAGCGGGTAACACCGGGGAGCTGTTTTTT. This chain joins TRBV5-4 and TRBJ2-2; 7 bases map to TRBD2. The CDR3 totals 18 residues. CDR1 is SGHNT and CDR2 is YYREEE in the germline V gene (reference sequence). V gave up 4 bases and J gave up 2 bases; unmatched junction bases: 14. The entire variable domain, with the rest obtained from reference TRBV5-4 and TRBJ2-2, is as follows: ETGVTQSPTHLIKTRGQQVTLRCSSQSGHNTVSWYQQALGQGPQFIFQYYREEENGRGNFPPRFSGLQFPNYSSELNVNALELDDSALYLCASSGAARVAGNTGELFFGEGSRLTVL.

The chain joins TRBV2 to TRBJ2-7, with a weak D call TRBD1 (5 bases). Germline assignment: CDR1 SNHLY and CDR2 FYNNEI. The ends were cut back, 5 bases at V and 1 base at J, with 21 bases in the middle. This CDR3 has 17 amino acids. The CDR3 DNA reads as TGTGCCAGCAGTTTTTCCTACGATATGAGACAGTCCTACGAGCAGTACTTC. It encodes CASSFSYDMRQSYEQYF.

This chain connects TRBV28 to TRBJ2-7; tentative D call: TRBD1 (6 bases). Germline V CDR1 and CDR2: MDHEN, SYDVKM. The CDR3 length is 15 residues. Trimming cost V 8 bases and J 4 bases, with 21 bases left between them. CDR3 in DNA: TGTGCCAGCGGGTCGATGGACAGCGAGCTATACGAGCAGTACTTC. Residues: CASGSMDSELYEQYF. Combining the CDR3 with reference TRBV28 and TRBJ2-7 gives the whole variable domain DVKVTQSSRYLVKRTGEKVFLECVQDMDHENMFWYRQDPGLGLRLIYFSYDVKMKEKGDIPEGYSVSREKKERFSLILESASTNQTSMYLCASGSMDSELYEQYFGPGTRLTVT.

V and J are TRBV4-1 and TRBJ2-1; tentatively, D is TRBD2 (6 bases). CDR1 MGHRA and CDR2 YSYEKL come from the germline V gene. The V gene lost 3 bases and the J gene lost 6 bases, with 9 bases spanning the gap. The CDR3 covers 13 residues. The CDR3 coding sequence is TGCGCCAGCAGCCACGGGGGAGCCAATGAGCAGTTCTTC. This encodes CASSHGGANEQFF.

This clone was seen more than once but under ten times. This sequence joins TRBV9 and TRBJ1-4, with D unresolved. V was cut by 4 bases and J by 0 bases, with 10 bases left in between. Germline V CDR1 and CDR2: SGDLS, YYNGEE. CDR3 length: 15 residues. The CDR3 sequence: CASSPHRTTNEKLFF. In DNA form, the CDR3 reads TGTGCCAGCAGCCCCCACAGAACAACTAATGAAAAACTGTTTTTT.

The J gene is TRBJ1-1, the V gene TRBV19, with D uncertain. CDR3 length: 13 amino acids. Germline V gene data show CDR1 as LNHDA and CDR2 as SQIVND (reference sequence). The V end was cut by 6 bases, the J end by 9 bases, with 17 bases between. The CDR3 sequence is CASSSPGGNKAFF. CDR3 nucleotide sequence: TGTGCCAGTAGCTCCCCTGGCGGGAATAAAGCTTTCTTT.

V usage is TRBV9 and J usage is TRBJ2-7, with a possible D match to TRBD2 (6 bases). Germline lookup yields CDR1 SGDLS and CDR2 YYNGEE. The CDR3 has 14 residues. Trimming pared 2 bases from V and 5 bases from J, leaving 14 bases between. CDR3 residues: CASSVGGIRDEQYF. The CDR3 DNA follows: TGTGCCAGCAGCGTCGGGGGTATCCGGGACGAGCAGTACTTC. Based on the CDR3 plus reference TRBV9 and TRBJ2-7, the full variable domain is DSGVTQTPKHLITATGQRVTLRCSPRSGDLSVYWYQQSLDQGLQFLIQYYNGEERAKGNILERFSAQQFPDLHSELNLSSLELGDSALYFCASSVGGIRDEQYFGPGTRLTVT.

CDR3 sequence (DNA): TGTGCCAGTAGTACGTCAGGGGTATCTAGCACAGATACGCAGTATTTT. Its translation: CASSTSGVSSTDTQYF. V and J are TRBV19 and TRBJ2-3; tentative D call: TRBD1 (6 bases). CDR3 length: 16 amino acids. V gave up 4 bases and J gave up 0 bases, with 14 bases separating them. CDR1 is LNHDA and CDR2 is SQIVND in the germline V gene (reference sequence). The full variable domain, with the rest looked up from reference TRBV19 and TRBJ2-3, is DGGITQSPKYLFRKEGQNVTLSCEQNLNHDAMYWYRQDPGQGLRLIYYSQIVNDFQKGDIAEGYSVSREKKESFPLTVTSAQKNPTAFYLCASSTSGVSSTDTQYFGPGTRLTVL.

The chain recombines TRBV4-2 with TRBJ2-7; the match to TRBD2 covers 9 bases. Trimming took 2 bases from V and 3 from J; bases not matched to a gene: 5. This CDR3 comprises 15 residues. Germline values: CDR1 LGHNA, CDR2 YNFKEQ. Here the CDR3 reads CASSQLASGNYEQYF. Written as DNA, the CDR3 is TGTGCCAGCAGCCAACTTGCTAGCGGGAACTACGAGCAGTACTTC.

About this clone: The same CDR3 can be traced to other DNA sequences in this sample. The chain recombines TRBV5-6 with TRBJ1-3; no definite D call. The germline gives CDR1 SGHDT, CDR2 YYEEEE. The CDR3 is 12 amino acids. V gave up 5 bases and J gave up 3 bases, with 6 bases separating them. CDR3 protein: CASSPGGNTIYF. In DNA, the CDR3 is TGTGCCAGCAGTCCAGGTGGAAACACCATATATTTT.

The gene calls are TRBV9 and TRBJ2-1; TRBD1 matches 7 bases. V shed 4 bases and J 7 bases; nucleotides not matched to a gene: 8. The CDR3 consists of 14 residues. Germline CDR1 reads SGDLS; CDR2 reads YYNGEE. CDR3 nucleotides: TGTGCCAGCAGCACCGCCGAGGGGGCGAATGAGCAGTTCTTC. Translation gives CASSTAEGANEQFF.

V usage is TRBV27 and J usage is TRBJ1-2, with 8 positions matching TRBD1. The V gene end was trimmed by 3 bases and the J gene end by 7 bases; junction bases not matched to a gene: 10. The germline gives CDR1 MNHEY, CDR2 SMNVEV (reference sequence). The CDR3 length is 15 residues. This chain's CDR3 is CASSFGAGGNGGYTF. The DNA for the CDR3 is TGTGCCAGCAGTTTTGGGGCAGGGGGCAATGGTGGCTACACCTTC.

The chain couples TRBV19 to TRBJ2-3; TRBD1 agrees at 7 bases. The V and J ends lost 4 bases and 4 bases, in that order; junction bases with no gene match: 5. CDR1 and CDR2 (germline): LNHDA, SQIVND (reference sequence). This CDR3 is built from 14 residues. The CDR3 DNA reads as TGTGCCAGTAGTAAGGTGACAGGGTCAGATACGCAGTATTTT. Encoded protein: CASSKVTGSDTQYF.

In its sample, this clone was seen once. The sample carries other DNA sequences with the same CDR3. This chain connects TRBV4-3 to TRBJ2-7; the D gene is possibly TRBD2 (6 bases). CDR1 is LGHNA, CDR2 YSLEER, per germline. The CDR3 runs to 15 residues. The V gene lost 1 base and the J gene lost 3 bases, with 13 bases spanning the gap. CDR3 sequence: CASSQVLGLNYEQYF. In nucleotides, the CDR3 is TGCGCCAGCAGCCAAGTACTAGGACTAAACTACGAGCAGTACTTC.

The chain recombines TRBV28 with TRBJ2-7; 9 bases match TRBD2. V shed 2 bases and J 4 bases; nucleotides not matched to a gene: 9. The V gene's germline CDR1 is MDHEN and CDR2 SYDVKM. This CDR3 comprises 16 residues. The chain's CDR3 is CASSLHRREGQYEQYF. The CDR3 nucleotides are TGTGCCAGCAGTTTACATCGGCGGGAGGGCCAGTACGAGCAGTACTTC.

V and J are TRBV19 and TRBJ2-2; D is unresolved. Trimming removed 2 bases from V and 5 bases from J, with 9 bases in between. The CDR3 is 14 residues long. Per the germline V gene, CDR1 is LNHDA and CDR2 is SQIVND (reference sequence). CDR3 protein: CASSILVGTGELFF. In DNA form, the CDR3 reads TGTGCCAGTAGTATATTGGTGGGTACCGGGGAGCTGTTTTTT. Full variable domain (remainder filled in from reference TRBV19 and TRBJ2-2): DGGITQSPKYLFRKEGQNVTLSCEQNLNHDAMYWYRQDPGQGLRLIYYSQIVNDFQKGDIAEGYSVSREKKESFPLTVTSAQKNPTAFYLCASSILVGTGELFFGEGSRLTVL.

This chain joins TRBV11-2 and TRBJ2-7; the match to TRBD2 covers 8 bases. Per germline, CDR1 SGHAT and CDR2 FQNNGV. The CDR3 totals 15 residues. The junction had 8 bases not matched to a gene; V was cut back by 4 bases and J by 3 bases. CDR3 nucleotide sequence: TGTGCCAGCAGCTCGGCACTAGCGGATCTCTACGAGCAGTACTTC. This codes for CASSSALADLYEQYF.

The rearrangement joins TRBV30 to TRBJ1-2; D unclear. The CDR3 loop spans 13 amino acids. The V end was cut by 0 bases, the J end by 4 bases, with 9 bases between. The germline V gene has CDR1 GTSNPN and CDR2 SVGIG (reference sequence). The CDR3 nucleotides read TGTGCCTGGAGTGTAGGAGGGTTCTATGGCTACACCTTC. Its translation: CAWSVGGFYGYTF.

Regarding this clone: This sample also contains other DNA sequences that code for the same CDR3. The chain uses TRBV30 and TRBJ1-5; TRBD1 is a possible D gene (5 bases). CDR1 GTSNPN and CDR2 SVGIG come from the germline V gene (reference sequence). This CDR3 region has 14 residues. V was cut by 1 base and J by 0 bases, with 7 bases left in between. CDR3 DNA: TGTGCCTGGAGTGGGGGCTATAGCAATCAGCCCCAGCATTTT. Protein: CAWSGGYSNQPQHF.

This clone was seen a single time. The chain employs TRBV10-3 and TRBJ2-7; D is unresolved. Germline V lookup: CDR1 ENHRY, CDR2 SYGVKD. The V end lost 3 bases, the J end lost 0 bases, and 9 bases lay between the germline ends. The CDR3 consists of 14 residues. CDR3 amino acids: CAISDSVSSYEQYF. The CDR3 DNA is TGTGCCATCAGTGACTCTGTTAGCTCCTACGAGCAGTACTTC.

The genes are TRBV19 and TRBJ1-5; TRBD1 aligns across 9 bases. Germline V gene lookup returns CDR1 LNHDA and CDR2 SQIVND (reference sequence). Germline trimming cut 7 bases from V and 5 bases from J; bases unmatched to any gene: 9. The CDR3 loop spans 15 amino acids. The CDR3 loop is CASTPVRQGDQPQHF. In DNA form, the CDR3 reads TGTGCCAGTACCCCCGTCCGACAGGGGGATCAGCCCCAGCATTTT.

The chain recombines TRBV27 with TRBJ2-1, with D perhaps matching TRBD1 (6 bases). CDR1 is MNHEY, CDR2 SMNVEV, per germline (reference sequence). The CDR3 spans 15 residues. V was shortened by 5 bases and J by 7 bases, with 18 bases between the two germline ends. The CDR3 sequence: CASSLNPDRANEQFF. Here the CDR3 DNA reads TGTGCCAGCAGTCTAAACCCGGACAGAGCTAATGAGCAGTTCTTC.

The chain uses TRBV10-2 and TRBJ2-7; tentatively, D is TRBD2 (5 bases). Trimming took 3 bases from V and 2 from J, leaving 8 bases between them. The CDR3 runs 13 residues. Germline V lookup: CDR1 WSHSY, CDR2 SAAADI. The CDR3 region is CASSDRGPYEQYF. CDR3 coding DNA: TGCGCCAGCAGTGACCGGGGTCCCTACGAGCAGTACTTC.

This chain links TRBV11-2 with TRBJ2-7; the D is unclear. Trimming took off 1 base at V and 3 bases at J, with 10 bases between the two ends. The CDR3 is 14 amino acids. Per the germline V gene, CDR1 is SGHAT and CDR2 is FQNNGV. CDR3 sequence reads: CASSLGLINYEQYF. DNA for the CDR3: TGTGCCAGCAGCTTAGGACTCATAAACTACGAGCAGTACTTC.

The chain carries TRBV30 and TRBJ1-1, with D perhaps TRBD1 (5 bases). Germline CDR1 reads GTSNPN; CDR2 reads SVGIG (reference sequence). The CDR3 is 15 amino acids. V was cut by 1 base and J by 3 bases, with 15 bases left in between. Written as DNA, the CDR3 is TGTGCCTGGAGTGGAACCCGACAGTCGTACACTGAAGCTTTCTTT. This translates into CAWSGTRQSYTEAFF.

V gene TRBV29-1 combines with J gene TRBJ2-4; either TRBD1 or TRBD2 may supply D (5 bases each). V was clipped by 4 bases and J by 0 bases, with 13 bases between them. CDR3 size: 15 residues. CDR1 is SQVTM and CDR2 is ANQGSEA in the germline V gene. The CDR3 nucleotides are TGCAGCGTTGTGGGGGTCAATATAGCCAAAAACATTCAGTACTTC. It codes for CSVVGVNIAKNIQYF. The full variable domain, rest sourced from reference TRBV29-1 and TRBJ2-4, is SAVISQKPSRDICQRGTSLTIQCQVDSQVTMMFWYRQQPGQSLTLIATANQGSEATYESGFVIDKFPISRPNLTFSTLTVSNMSPEDSSIYLCSVVGVNIAKNIQYFGAGTRLSVL.

In this sample, this clone turned up a few times. The sample contains more than one DNA sequence encoding this CDR3. The chain uses TRBV7-9 and TRBJ2-3; D is ambiguous. V gave up 5 bases and J gave up 1 base, with 4 bases separating them. Germline values: CDR1 SEHNR, CDR2 FQNEAQ (reference sequence). This CDR3 region has 12 residues. The CDR3 spells CASSVGTDTQYF. Here the CDR3 DNA reads TGTGCCAGCAGCGTCGGCACAGATACGCAGTATTTT.